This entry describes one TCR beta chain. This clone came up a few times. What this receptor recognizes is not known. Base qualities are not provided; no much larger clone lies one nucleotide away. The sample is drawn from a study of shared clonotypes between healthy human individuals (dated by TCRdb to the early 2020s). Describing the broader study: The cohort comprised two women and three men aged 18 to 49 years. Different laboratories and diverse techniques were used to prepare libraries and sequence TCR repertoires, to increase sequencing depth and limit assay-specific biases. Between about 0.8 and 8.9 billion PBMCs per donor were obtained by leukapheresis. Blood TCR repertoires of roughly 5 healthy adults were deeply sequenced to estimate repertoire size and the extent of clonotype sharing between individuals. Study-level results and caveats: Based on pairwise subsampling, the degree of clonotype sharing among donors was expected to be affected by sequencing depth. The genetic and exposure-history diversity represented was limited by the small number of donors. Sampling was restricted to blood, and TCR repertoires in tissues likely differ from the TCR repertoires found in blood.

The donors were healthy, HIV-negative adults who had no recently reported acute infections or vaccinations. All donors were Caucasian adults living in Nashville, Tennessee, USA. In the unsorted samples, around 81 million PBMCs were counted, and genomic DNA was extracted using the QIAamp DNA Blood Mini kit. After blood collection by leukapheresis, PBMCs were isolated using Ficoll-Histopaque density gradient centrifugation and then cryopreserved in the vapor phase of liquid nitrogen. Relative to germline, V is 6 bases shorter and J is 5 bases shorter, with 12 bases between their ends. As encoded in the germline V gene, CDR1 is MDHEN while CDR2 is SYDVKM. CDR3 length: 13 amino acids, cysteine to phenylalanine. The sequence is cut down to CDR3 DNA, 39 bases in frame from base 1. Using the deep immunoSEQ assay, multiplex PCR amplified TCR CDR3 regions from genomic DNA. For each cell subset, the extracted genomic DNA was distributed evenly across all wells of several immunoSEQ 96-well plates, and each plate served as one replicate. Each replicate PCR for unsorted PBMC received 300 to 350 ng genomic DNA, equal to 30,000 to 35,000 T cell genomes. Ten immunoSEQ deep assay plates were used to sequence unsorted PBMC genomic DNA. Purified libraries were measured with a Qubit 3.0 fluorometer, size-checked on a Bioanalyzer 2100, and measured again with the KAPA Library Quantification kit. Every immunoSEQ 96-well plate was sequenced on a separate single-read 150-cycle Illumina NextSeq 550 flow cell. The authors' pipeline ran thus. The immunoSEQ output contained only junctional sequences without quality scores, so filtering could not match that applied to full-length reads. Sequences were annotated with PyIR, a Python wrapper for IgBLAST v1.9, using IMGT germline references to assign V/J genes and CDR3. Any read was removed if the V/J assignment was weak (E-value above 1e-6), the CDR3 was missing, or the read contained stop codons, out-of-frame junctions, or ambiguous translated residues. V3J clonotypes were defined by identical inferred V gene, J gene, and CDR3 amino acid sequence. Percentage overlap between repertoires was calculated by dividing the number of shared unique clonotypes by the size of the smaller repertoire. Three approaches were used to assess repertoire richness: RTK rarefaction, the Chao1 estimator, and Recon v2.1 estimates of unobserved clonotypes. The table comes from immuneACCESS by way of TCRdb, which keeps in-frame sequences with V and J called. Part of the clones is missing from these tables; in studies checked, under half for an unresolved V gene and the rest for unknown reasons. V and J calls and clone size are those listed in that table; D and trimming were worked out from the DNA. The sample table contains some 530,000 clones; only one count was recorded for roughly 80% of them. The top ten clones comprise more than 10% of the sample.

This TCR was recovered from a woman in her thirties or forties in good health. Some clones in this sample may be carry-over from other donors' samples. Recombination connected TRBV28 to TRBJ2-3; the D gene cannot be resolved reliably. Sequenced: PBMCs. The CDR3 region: CASSPRPIDTQYF. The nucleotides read TGTGCCAGCAGCCCTAGACCCATAGATACGCAGTATTTT.